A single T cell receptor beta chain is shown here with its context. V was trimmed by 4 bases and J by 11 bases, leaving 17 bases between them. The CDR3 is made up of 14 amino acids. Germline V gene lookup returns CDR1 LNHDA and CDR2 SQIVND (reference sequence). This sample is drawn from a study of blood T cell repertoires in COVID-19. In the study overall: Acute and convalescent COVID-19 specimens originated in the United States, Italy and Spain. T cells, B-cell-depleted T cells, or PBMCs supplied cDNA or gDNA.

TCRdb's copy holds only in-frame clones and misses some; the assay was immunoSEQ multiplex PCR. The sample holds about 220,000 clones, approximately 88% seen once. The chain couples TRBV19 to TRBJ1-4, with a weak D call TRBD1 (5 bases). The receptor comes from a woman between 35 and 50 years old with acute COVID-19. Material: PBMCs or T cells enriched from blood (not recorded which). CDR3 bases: TGTGCCAGTAGTAACTCAGGGCCCCCTGGGAAACTGTTTTTT. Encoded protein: CASSNSGPPGKLFF.